This T cell receptor beta chain was sequenced for a study of cytomegalovirus exposure and HLA in healthy donors. Study results and caveats: Later analysis showed TCR association rates varying by HLA locus, highest for DRB1 and lowest for HLA-C. TCR sequences were mostly rare, though some public TCRs occurred in many donors.

The CDR3 sequence is 16 residues long. The junction had 6 bases not matched to a gene; V was cut back by 3 bases and J by 1 base. Germline lookup yields CDR1 SGHTA and CDR2 FQGTGA. It was with 60 Vbeta and 13 Jbeta primers that the PCR ran. Assay: immunoSEQ multiplex PCR; the TCRdb copy retains only in-frame clones and omits some. The sample shows fewer than 250,000 clones, about 83% of them seen only once. As concerns this clone: Its antigen is not known.

Sequenced sample: PBMCs. The sequence came from a girl aged 5-17 years in good health and CMV-seronegative. This chain joins TRBV7-3 and TRBJ1-1, with TRBD1 matching over 9 bases. The CDR3: CASSFGQGRTNTEAFF. The CDR3 nucleotides read TGTGCCAGCAGCTTTGGACAGGGGCGTACGAACACTGAAGCTTTCTTT.